The T cell receptor (beta chain) described here comes from a study of identical twins. MiXCR was run by TCRdb on the 5' RACE reads, yielding one entry per CDR3 protein. Among around 490,000 distinct CDR3 sequences listed, roughly 15% were seen once. With 5 bases clipped from V and 10 bases from J, the junction kept 15 bases outside the gene matches. Germline V gene lookup returns CDR1 SGHTA and CDR2 FQGNSA. The CDR3 has 16 amino acids. The sample was also reused in another study, on yellow fever vaccine responses in identical twins.

The V and J genes are TRBV7-2 and TRBJ2-1; 9 bases line up with TRBD1. Material for sequencing was CD4+ T cells sorted from blood. This TCR came from a woman under 30 in good health. The CDR3 protein is CASSRTGAPLQEEQFF. DNA of the CDR3: TGTGCCAGCAGCCGGACAGGGGCTCCCTTACAGGAGGAGCAGTTCTTC.